This TCR beta chain was sequenced during a study of T cells in Graves' hyperthyroidism and ophthalmopathy. Study-level information: Prior to any treatment, at the point of initial diagnosis, peripheral blood was collected.

Patients were excluded because of uncontrolled infection, other autoimmune disease, pregnancy or lactation. What was amplified from RNA transcripts were TCR beta CDR3 regions. The HTBI primer set was used in a first-round RT-PCR of the TCR CDR3. One entry per CDR3 protein results from TCRdb running MiXCR on the multiplex PCR reads. The data contain 450,000 to 550,000 distinct CDR3 sequences, approximately 25% of them singletons. CDR1 SEHNR and CDR2 FQNEAQ come from the germline V gene (reference sequence). This CDR3 is built from 14 residues. V lost 3 bases, J lost 3 bases, and 11 bases lay in between. Study results and caveats: Most clonotypes expanded in thyroid above 0.001 were likewise present in blood.

A word on this clonotype: Antigen: not known.

What was sequenced was blood. The V call is TRBV7-9, the J call TRBJ1-2, with a weak D call TRBD1 (5 bases). This TCR came from a woman aged 25 to 39 with Graves' ophthalmopathy. The CDR3 region has the DNA TGTGCCAGCAGCTTTGTCAGGGAGGACTATGGCTACACCTTC. Its translation is CASSFVREDYGYTF.